A single sample is the source of the 12 T cell receptor beta chains below, sequenced in a study of shared clonotypes between healthy human individuals. TCRdb keeps only in-frame clones here, not all; method: immunoSEQ multiplex PCR. This table holds approximately 940,000 clones, approximately 76% found once. Material: memory CD4+ T cells sorted from blood. Documented subset: CD45RA-negative fraction. Source of these receptors: a man between 18 and 35 years old in good health.

The chain carries TRBV7-9 and TRBJ2-1, with 12 bases lining up with TRBD2. Germline CDR1 SEHNR, CDR2 FQNEAQ (reference sequence). V was pared by 1 base and J by 7 bases, with 5 bases of the junction left unmatched. The CDR3 spans 16 residues. CDR3 coding DNA: TGTGCCAGCAGCTTAGGAAGACTAGCGGGAGTGAATGAGCAGTTCTTC. Translation: CASSLGRLAGVNEQFF.

A single count supports this clone. The identical CDR3 is also encoded by other nucleotide sequences in the sample. The rearrangement joins TRBV7-2 to TRBJ2-5; D not certain. The V gene lost 1 base and the J gene lost 3 bases, with 6 bases spanning the gap. This CDR3 is 13 amino acids long. CDR1 and CDR2 from the germline V gene are SGHTA and FQGNSA. CDR3 coding DNA: TGTGCCAGCAGCTTAGGCCAGAAAGAGACCCAGTACTTC. It specifies CASSLGQKETQYF.

This clone was picked up a small number of times. The chain links TRBV6-5 to TRBJ1-6; 8 bases match TRBD1. CDR1 and CDR2 from the germline V gene are MNHEY and SVGAGI. The CDR3 totals 14 residues. Trimming cost V 6 bases and J 9 bases; bases outside gene matches: 7. Here the CDR3 reads CASSFGQGGSPLHF. CDR3 bases: TGTGCCAGCAGCTTCGGACAGGGCGGTTCACCCCTCCACTTT.

With regard to this clone: The same CDR3 also results from other DNA sequences found in this sample. The chain links TRBV7-6 to TRBJ2-5; 8 bases align to TRBD2. Germline CDR1 reads SGHVS; CDR2 reads FNYEAQ. The V gene end was trimmed by 0 bases and the J gene end by 2 bases; junction bases not matched to a gene: 2. CDR3 length equals 15 residues. The DNA of the CDR3 is TGTGCCAGCAGCTTAGCTGGCGGGGGGCAAGAGACCCAGTACTTC. Translating gives CASSLAGGGQETQYF. The full variable domain, rest sourced from reference TRBV7-6 and TRBJ2-5, is GAGVSQSPRYKVTKRGQDVALRCDPISGHVSLYWYRQALGQGPEFLTYFNYEAQQDKSGLPNDRFSAERPEGSISTLTIQRTEQRDSAMYRCASSLAGGGQETQYFGPGTRLLVL.

This chain uses TRBV4-1 with TRBJ2-7; D is possibly TRBD2 (6 bases). CDR3 length: 16 residues. From germline, CDR1 is MGHRA and CDR2 YSYEKL. V was cut by 4 bases and J by 7 bases, with 23 bases left in between. The CDR3 spells CASSLTIYREPGEQYF. The CDR3 region has the DNA TGCGCCAGCAGCCTAACGATTTACCGGGAGCCTGGGGAGCAGTACTTC.

The genes are TRBV15 and TRBJ1-5; D unclear. Trimming took off 0 bases at V and 4 bases at J, with 10 bases between the two ends. The CDR3 runs to 15 residues. CDR1 is LNHNV, CDR2 YYDKDF, per germline (reference sequence). For the CDR3, the DNA is TGTGCCACCAGCAGAGATCGCACAACGAATCAGCCCCAGCATTTT. It codes for CATSRDRTTNQPQHF.

The chain carries TRBV7-9 and TRBJ1-2; a weak D match, TRBD1 (6 bases). This CDR3 has 14 amino acids. V was shortened by 2 bases and J by 8 bases, with 15 bases between the two germline ends. CDR1 and CDR2 (germline): SEHNR, FQNEAQ (reference sequence). CDR3 sequence reads: CASSLSGGQGGYTF. For the CDR3, the DNA is TGTGCCAGCAGCTTATCCGGGGGGCAAGGCGGCTACACCTTC.

For the CDR3, the DNA is TGCGCCAGCAGCCAAGGACAGGGGGCGTGGGAAGAGACCCAGTACTTC. Translating it yields CASSQGQGAWEETQYF. V gene TRBV5-1 combines with J gene TRBJ2-5; 11 bases are a match to TRBD1. CDR3 length: 16 residues. The ends lost 4 bases at V and 3 bases at J; junction bases unmatched: 8. Germline lookup yields CDR1 SGHRS and CDR2 YFSETQ.

V usage is TRBV6-5 and J usage is TRBJ2-7, with D tentatively TRBD1 (6 bases). The CDR3 totals 13 residues. Germline V gene data show CDR1 as MNHEY and CDR2 as SVGAGI. Trimming pared 6 bases from V and 4 bases from J, leaving 13 bases between. Here the CDR3 reads CASRYGTGYEQYF. The CDR3 DNA sequence: TGTGCCAGCAGATACGGAACAGGGTACGAGCAGTACTTC.

This chain joins TRBV7-6 and TRBJ2-2, with a tentative D call TRBD1 (7 bases). V was clipped by 5 bases and J by 5 bases, with 12 bases between them. From germline, CDR1 is SGHVS and CDR2 FNYEAQ. The length of the CDR3 is 14 residues. CDR3 sequence (DNA): TGTGCCAGCAGCCCTTCAGGGGGGACCGGGGAGCTGTTTTTT. Protein: CASSPSGGTGELFF. Full variable domain (outside the CDR3, taken from reference TRBV7-6 and TRBJ2-2): GAGVSQSPRYKVTKRGQDVALRCDPISGHVSLYWYRQALGQGPEFLTYFNYEAQQDKSGLPNDRFSAERPEGSISTLTIQRTEQRDSAMYRCASSPSGGTGELFFGEGSRLTVL.

The CDR3 DNA reads as TGCGCCAGCAGCCAAGGACAGAAAGAGACCCAGTACTTC. This translates into CASSQGQKETQYF. This chain joins TRBV4-1 and TRBJ2-5; possibly TRBD1 for D (5 bases). V was shortened by 1 base and J by 3 bases, with 6 bases between the two germline ends. The CDR3 is 13 residues long. The germline V gene encodes CDR1 MGHRA and CDR2 YSYEKL.

The chain has TRBV18 and TRBJ1-2, with 7 nucleotides matching TRBD1. There are 13 residues in the CDR3. The germline V gene has CDR1 KGHSH and CDR2 LQKENI. J gave up 5 bases and V 10 bases, and 10 bases lay outside the gene matches. The DNA of the CDR3 is TGTGCCACGGGGACAGACCTTCATTATGGCTACACCTTC. Amino acid sequence: CATGTDLHYGYTF.